The rows below give T cell receptor beta chains drawn from one sample of a study of cytomegalovirus exposure and HLA in healthy donors. The method was immunoSEQ multiplex PCR; TCRdb's version includes in-frame clones alone and lacks a portion of them. This sample's table reports approximately 52,000 clones. The sample consisted of PBMCs. The receptors here all came from a woman aged 60-75 years in good health and CMV-seropositive. Each CDR3 is given with its conserved first and last residue. The D gene is left open where the match is weak.

CDR3 | DNA | V | D | J
CSVVGSYVRGYTF | TGCAGCGTTGTTGGGAGTTATGTTAGGGGCTACACCTTC | TRBV29-1 | . | TRBJ1-2
CSARLTDKQYF | TGCAGTGCGCGTCTCACAGATAAGCAGTATTTT | TRBV20-1 | . | TRBJ2-3
CSVNGQGSAYEQYF | TGCAGCGTTAACGGACAGGGGTCTGCCTACGAGCAGTACTTC | TRBV29-1 | TRBD1 | TRBJ2-7
CASSGNSGANTDTQYF | TGTGCCAGCAGTGGGAATAGCGGGGCGAACACAGATACGCAGTATTTT | TRBV6-1 | TRBD2 | TRBJ2-3
CASSRRTERFGGLNTEAFF | TGTGCCAGCAGCAGACGGACAGAAAGGTTTGGTGGGCTGAACACTGAAGCTTTCTTT | TRBV5-6 | . | TRBJ1-1
CASSRGGRETQYF | TGTGCCAGCAGCCGCGGGGGCCGGGAGACCCAGTACTTC | TRBV11-2 | . | TRBJ2-5
CASRWRAELYNEQFF | TGTGCCAGCAGATGGCGGGCAGAACTCTACAATGAGCAGTTCTTC | TRBV5-6 | . | TRBJ2-1
CASSVGGANYGYTF | TGTGCCAGCAGTGTCGGAGGTGCTAACTATGGCTACACCTTC | TRBV6-4 | . | TRBJ1-2
CASSPPGQGRGSTF | TGTGCCAGCAGCCCTCCGGGACAGGGAAGGGGATCCACCTTC | TRBV7-2 | TRBD1 | TRBJ1-2
CASRPGQSYEQYF | TGTGCCAGTAGGCCGGGACAGTCCTACGAGCAGTACTTC | TRBV19 | TRBD1 | TRBJ2-7
CASSLEGVGRMIFYEQYF | TGTGCCAGCAGCTTAGAAGGGGTTGGGCGGATGATTTTCTACGAGCAGTACTTC | TRBV11-3 | . | TRBJ2-7
CASRLTDFDYGYTF | TGTGCCAGCAGGCTGACGGACTTCGACTATGGCTACACCTTC | TRBV6-1 | . | TRBJ1-2
CASSEQRDTDTQYF | TGTGCCAGCAGTGAACAACGGGATACAGATACGCAGTATTTT | TRBV2 | . | TRBJ2-3
CASSPNQGYGYTF | TGTGCCAGCTCACCGAATCAGGGCTATGGCTACACCTTC | TRBV18 | . | TRBJ1-2
CASSLGGLGSPLHF | TGTGCCAGCAGCTTGGGAGGTCTCGGTTCACCCCTCCACTTT | TRBV5-4 | . | TRBJ1-6